This is a list of T cell receptor beta chains from one sample in a study of cytomegalovirus exposure and HLA in healthy donors. Repertoires were generated with immunoSEQ multiplex PCR, while TCRdb's copy carries only in-frame clones and drops some. The table lists about 110,000 clones, with around 3.6% in the top ten. The sample consisted of PBMCs. All receptors come from a man between 18 and 29 years old in good health and CMV-seronegative. Both conserved end residues are part of each CDR3.

j_gene: TRBJ2-7; len: 14; v_gene: TRBV7-9; CDR3aa: CASSLATGFYEQYF
j_gene: TRBJ2-1; len: 14; v_gene: TRBV6-1; CDR3aa: CASSLAGVYNEQFF
j_gene: TRBJ1-3; len: 17; v_gene: TRBV28; CDR3aa: CASSFHRGQDAGNTIYF
j_gene: TRBJ2-7; len: 18; v_gene: TRBV28; CDR3aa: CASRPTLGTSGRVHEQYF
j_gene: TRBJ2-1; len: 14; v_gene: TRBV18; CDR3aa: CASSPVAGGHEQFF
j_gene: TRBJ1-2; len: 13; v_gene: TRBV6-5; CDR3aa: CASSYSTVYGYTF
j_gene: TRBJ2-3; len: 15; v_gene: TRBV9; CDR3aa: CASSVRQGAADTQYF
j_gene: TRBJ2-7; len: 14; v_gene: TRBV5-1; CDR3aa: CASSDRQASYEQYF
j_gene: TRBJ2-7; len: 12; v_gene: TRBV27; CDR3aa: CASSFRGSEQYF
j_gene: TRBJ2-1; len: 14; v_gene: TRBV5-1; CDR3aa: CASSLGGQNNEQFF
j_gene: TRBJ1-2; len: 13; v_gene: TRBV9; CDR3aa: CASRPGQEYGYTF
j_gene: TRBJ2-5; len: 15; v_gene: TRBV6-5; CDR3aa: CASSYSLGLAGTQYF
j_gene: TRBJ1-1; len: 14; v_gene: TRBV28; CDR3aa: CASTLGVLNTEAFF
j_gene: TRBJ2-1; len: 16; v_gene: TRBV6-6; CDR3aa: CASDGRGKDGYNEQFF
j_gene: TRBJ1-5; len: 14; v_gene: TRBV6-5; CDR3aa: CASSSGTGVFAQHF
j_gene: TRBJ2-7; len: 16; v_gene: TRBV5-1; CDR3aa: CASSLTTSGGSYEQYF
j_gene: TRBJ2-7; len: 15; v_gene: TRBV5-1; CDR3aa: CASSSQGGWRAEQYF
j_gene: TRBJ2-7; len: 13; v_gene: TRBV6-4; CDR3aa: CASSDIQGDEQYF
j_gene: TRBJ1-1; len: 16; v_gene: TRBV5-1; CDR3aa: CASSYQGVATYTEAFF
j_gene: TRBJ2-4; len: 15; v_gene: TRBV2; CDR3aa: CASSPSGLAKNIQYF
j_gene: TRBJ1-5; len: 15; v_gene: TRBV6-7; CDR3aa: CASSRLQGNRQPQHF
j_gene: TRBJ2-5; len: 17; v_gene: TRBV5-6; CDR3aa: CASSLSRGGWGQETQYF
j_gene: TRBJ1-3; len: 19; v_gene: TRBV5-1; CDR3aa: CASSLDWTGVRPGGNTIYF
j_gene: TRBJ2-2; len: 14; v_gene: TRBV11-3; CDR3aa: CASSRTGNTGELFF
j_gene: TRBJ2-3; len: 15; v_gene: TRBV30; CDR3aa: CAWSVQGTGTDTQYF
j_gene: TRBJ2-5; len: 15; v_gene: TRBV9; CDR3aa: CASSPGHAQGETQYF
j_gene: TRBJ2-7; len: 18; v_gene: TRBV25-1; CDR3aa: CASSERGSGDRGYYEQYF
j_gene: TRBJ2-2; len: 17; v_gene: TRBV5-1; CDR3aa: CASSQTGARGRTGELFF
j_gene: TRBJ1-4; len: 13; v_gene: TRBV9; CDR3aa: CASSRDSNEKLFF